These T cell receptor beta chains were read from a single sample in a study of siplizumab effects on memory and regulatory T cells. This table comes from immunoSEQ multiplex PCR, and its TCRdb copy is limited to in-frame clones, with some not included. The sample lists some 40,000 clones, 70% to 90% seen once, with around 0.25% in the top ten. Sequencing used naive CD4+ T cells sorted from blood. These receptor sequences come from a human donor in good health. The CDR3 runs from the conserved cysteine through the conserved F or W.

CASSRGQGREKLFF,TRBV6-5,TRBJ1-4
CASRDRDNQPQHF,TRBV19,TRBJ1-5
CASSPGRAQETQYF,TRBV18,TRBJ2-5
CAWTQGYEQYF,TRBV30,TRBJ2-7
CASSEVPGQSYGYTF,TRBV6-1,TRBJ1-2
CAWSVSGTGKNIQYF,TRBV30,TRBJ2-4
CATGIGVTNQPQHF,TRBV15,TRBJ1-5
CASSTGTSGPTDTQYF,TRBV11-3,TRBJ2-3
CASRIDRGWAEAFF,TRBV10-2,TRBJ1-1
CASGVKETQYF,TRBV2,TRBJ2-5
CASSLWGQNSYEQYF,TRBV5-6,TRBJ2-7
CATRRAPNTEAFF,TRBV6-6,TRBJ1-1
CASSIGGISKFGTGNTIYF,TRBV19,TRBJ1-3
CASTRGLAGVDTQYF,TRBV2,TRBJ2-3
CASSLTVDEQYF,TRBV2,TRBJ2-7
CASSPLPASGVYEQYF,TRBV18,TRBJ2-7
CASTSRFGTGELFF,TRBV19,TRBJ2-2
CATSRGFRALTDEQYF,TRBV15,TRBJ2-7
CASNVLAGGLGQFF,TRBV7-9,TRBJ2-1
CASSIHNTDTQYF,TRBV19,TRBJ2-3
CASSSADRALDEQYF,TRBV6-5,TRBJ2-7
CASSLDGKLGNTIYF,TRBV7-9,TRBJ1-3
CASSVGRRDNQETQYF,TRBV2,TRBJ2-5
CASSVVHSPAEGTANTGELFF,TRBV9,TRBJ2-2
CATHAQGPGLAGGLSSYNEQFF,TRBV19,TRBJ2-1
CASSYSGGGEQYF,TRBV6-6,TRBJ2-7
CASSPALSLGEGARVEQYF,TRBV18,TRBJ2-7
CASSLRGPNTEAFF,TRBV5-5,TRBJ1-1
CASMYPGASNQPQHF,TRBV19,TRBJ1-5
CASGGEASPLHF,TRBV6-6,TRBJ1-6
CASSYSGGNTEAFF,TRBV6-5,TRBJ1-1
CASAQGQGPYEQYF,TRBV18,TRBJ2-7
CASSYSSGGLGDTQYF,TRBV6-5,TRBJ2-3
CASSLIRDWETQYF,TRBV11-2,TRBJ2-5
CASSLDRLGVREMETQYF,TRBV7-6,TRBJ2-5
CASSTSASYEQYF,TRBV5-1,TRBJ2-7
CASSAAPLQPQHF,TRBV2,TRBJ1-5
CSVRDRVIAEAFF,TRBV29-1,TRBJ1-1
CAWSPTERGYTF,TRBV30,TRBJ1-2
CASKKIAGENYEQYF,TRBV5-1,TRBJ2-7
CACRAGVGTGELFF,TRBV30,TRBJ2-2
CASRTTARGLSGANVLTF,TRBV27,TRBJ2-6
CASSQDWRDSLSSPLHF,TRBV14,TRBJ1-6
CASSSTGGNEAFF,TRBV5-1,TRBJ1-1
CASSPVRTAEFGYTF,TRBV18,TRBJ1-2
CASSSNSGIYEQYF,TRBV7-9,TRBJ2-7
CASSLGSGVNSPLHF,TRBV7-8,TRBJ1-6
CASVPGRVTNEKLFF,TRBV19,TRBJ1-4
CASSSNRGRGGETQYF,TRBV18,TRBJ2-5
CASSLSVAPYEQYF,TRBV28,TRBJ2-7
CSAGRSRDYNEKLFF,TRBV29-1,TRBJ1-4
CASSLGQADTQYF,TRBV27,TRBJ2-3
CASSPQARFYEQYF,TRBV11-2,TRBJ2-7